This TCR beta chain was retrieved from a study of blood T cell repertoires in COVID-19. The CDR3 loop spans 15 amino acids. The J segment lost 1 base and the V segment lost 6 bases, leaving 3 bases of the junction unmatched. Germline values: CDR1 SGHTA, CDR2 FQGTGA. This clone was found once. Study members were between roughly 18 and 100 years old and lived in roughly 24 US regions. In the authors' methods: Estimation of nucleated cell counts was performed using reference gene primer amplification. TCRdb's table, derived via immunoSEQ multiplex PCR, lists solely in-frame clones and lacks some. The D gene and trimming were derived from the DNA, and the V and J assignments and clone size from that table. The repertoire holds 400,000 to 450,000 clones, with around 91% as singletons.

This clonotype originated in a man under 40 who had recovered from COVID-19. Sequenced material: PBMCs or T cells enriched from blood (not recorded which). The gene calls are TRBV7-3 and TRBJ2-7; 13 bases line up with TRBD2. In DNA form, the CDR3 reads TGTGCCAGCAGACTAGCGGGAGGGGCTTCCTACGAGCAGTACTTC. It encodes CASRLAGGASYEQYF. Together with reference TRBV7-3 and TRBJ2-7, the CDR3 gives the full variable domain: GAGVSQTPSNKVTEKGKYVELRCDPISGHTALYWYRQSLGQGPEFLIYFQGTGAADDSGLPNDRFFAVRPEGSVSTLKIQRTERGDSAVYLCASRLAGGASYEQYFGPGTRLTVT.